These T cell receptor beta chains were read from a single sample in a study of T-cell memory formation after mild COVID-19. TCRdb used MiXCR to reprocess the 5' RACE reads, holding one entry per CDR3 protein. Of hundreds of thousands of distinct CDR3 sequences listed, 17% were seen once; the top ten hold just over 8%. Sequencing was performed on PBMCs or a T cell subset sorted from them (not recorded which). The receptors were sampled from an adult woman who had mild COVID-19 (a few samples of this study predate the infection). Cell type and time point are not known. Each CDR3 is given with its conserved first and last residue. Each record gives: clone size, J gene, D gene, V gene, CDR3 protein, CDR3 DNA. The D gene is left open where the match is weak. Part of the rows lack a size; the others show once, few, many or a class for expanded clones.

NA TRBJ1-6 TRBD1 TRBV5-1 CASSSGNRGKALHF TGCGCCAGCAGCTCTGGGAACAGGGGAAAGGCCCTCCACTTT
few TRBJ1-1 NA TRBV20-1 CSARFHGQDEAFF TGCAGTGCTAGATTTCATGGGCAGGATGAAGCTTTCTTT
NA TRBJ2-1 NA TRBV3-1 CASSSGTRNEQFF TGTGCCAGCAGCTCCGGGACACGCAATGAGCAGTTCTTC
once TRBJ2-2 TRBD2 TRBV5-4 CASSPETSDTGELFF TGTGCCAGCAGCCCTGAGACTAGCGACACCGGGGAGCTGTTTTTT
few TRBJ2-1 TRBD1 TRBV5-5 CASSLGGGYSPLYNEQFF TGTGCCAGCAGCTTGGGAGGGGGCTACTCCCCCCTCTACAATGAGCAGTTCTTC
NA TRBJ1-1 NA TRBV7-8 CASSLYSQRRNTEAFF TGTGCCAGCAGCTTATATTCTCAGCGGAGGAACACTGAAGCTTTCTTT
NA TRBJ2-3 NA TRBV11-2 CASSPEQYF TGTGCCAGCAGCCCTGAACAGTATTTT
few TRBJ2-7 TRBD1 TRBV4-1 CASSQSGTGNYEQYF TGCGCCAGCAGCCAATCCGGGACAGGGAACTACGAGCAGTACTTC
NA TRBJ1-1 NA TRBV19 CASSITANTEAFF TGTGCCAGTAGTATCACGGCGAACACTGAAGCTTTCTTT
few TRBJ1-2 NA TRBV6-5 CASSYGQGALSDGYTF TGTGCCAGCAGTTACGGTCAAGGGGCATTAAGCGATGGCTACACCTTC
few TRBJ2-7 NA TRBV20-1 CSAEYPGYSYEQYF TGCAGTGCCGAATATCCAGGGTACTCCTACGAGCAGTACTTC
few TRBJ1-1 NA TRBV25-1 CASSLETPNTEAFF TGTGCCAGCAGTTTGGAGACACCGAACACTGAAGCTTTCTTT
few TRBJ2-3 NA TRBV25-1 CARHTDTQYF TGTGCCAGGCACACAGATACGCAGTATTTT
many TRBJ1-1 NA TRBV27 CASSFAGGGNTEAFF TGTGCCAGCAGTTTCGCGGGGGGAGGGAACACTGAAGCTTTCTTT
NA TRBJ2-5 TRBD2 TRBV9 CASSVGSKLAGVQETQYF TGTGCCAGCAGCGTAGGTTCAAAGCTAGCGGGGGTTCAAGAGACCCAGTACTTC
NA TRBJ2-7 NA TRBV12-3/TRBV12-4 CASSLRAGGYQRELEEQYF TGTGCCAGCAGTTTACGCGCAGGGGGTTATCAGCGGGAGCTGGAGGAGCAGTACTTC
few TRBJ1-2 NA TRBV4-2 CASSLPGGGDGYTF TGTGCCAGCAGCCTACCCGGGGGGGGGGATGGCTACACCTTC
few TRBJ2-1 TRBD2 TRBV24-1 CATGAGGPSSYNEQFF TGTGCCACCGGGGCGGGAGGGCCCAGCTCCTACAATGAGCAGTTCTTC
NA TRBJ1-6 TRBD1 TRBV27 CASSHGTGLSPLHF TGTGCCAGCAGTCATGGGACAGGGCTTTCACCCCTCCACTTT
few TRBJ2-1 NA TRBV7-2 CASNMGGGGFYNEQFF TGTGCCAGCAACATGGGAGGGGGAGGATTCTACAATGAGCAGTTCTTC
NA TRBJ1-5 NA TRBV20-1 CSARDRRDFNQPQHF TGCAGTGCTAGAGATCGCAGGGACTTCAATCAGCCCCAGCATTTT
few TRBJ1-2 TRBD1 TRBV27 CASSFLPGTGGQTQGYTF TGTGCCAGCAGTTTCCTCCCCGGGACAGGGGGCCAAACGCAAGGCTACACCTTC
many TRBJ2-1 TRBD2 TRBV6-2/TRBV6-3 CASSYSSTGVAGPGYNEQFF TGTGCCAGCAGTTACTCGAGCACGGGGGTAGCGGGCCCAGGATACAATGAGCAGTTCTTC
few TRBJ2-7 TRBD1 TRBV27 CASSLFTGTGAYEQYF TGTGCCAGCAGTTTATTTACCGGGACAGGAGCCTACGAGCAGTACTTC
few TRBJ2-1 NA TRBV9 CASSVAAYYNEQFF TGTGCCAGCAGCGTAGCTGCGTACTACAATGAGCAGTTCTTC
NA TRBJ1-4 NA TRBV7-9 CASSLGDAGEKLFF TGTGCCAGCAGCTTAGGGGACGCGGGGGAAAAACTGTTTTTT
NA TRBJ2-7 NA TRBV9 CASSADGYQQYF TGTGCCAGCAGTGCGGACGGGTACCAGCAGTACTTC
many TRBJ1-2 NA TRBV6-5 CASSYSGSYGYTF TGTGCCAGCAGCTACTCGGGAAGCTATGGCTACACCTTC
NA TRBJ2-2 NA TRBV12-3/TRBV12-4 CASSDGPPTGELFF TGTGCCAGCAGCGACGGGCCTCCCACCGGGGAGCTGTTTTTT
NA TRBJ2-1 NA TRBV11-2 CASSSRDSYNEQFF TGTGCCAGCAGCTCCCGGGACTCCTACAATGAGCAGTTCTTC
NA TRBJ2-2 NA TRBV5-1 CASSFRSRNGELFF TGCGCCAGCAGCTTCCGCTCCCGAAACGGGGAGCTGTTTTTT
NA TRBJ1-1 NA TRBV5-1 CASSLGVTENTEAFF TGCGCCAGCAGCTTGGGGGTGACGGAGAACACTGAAGCTTTCTTT
few TRBJ2-7 TRBD2 TRBV4-1 CASASATGGRDEQYF TGCGCCAGCGCGAGCGCTACGGGGGGTCGCGACGAGCAGTACTTC
few TRBJ1-6 NA TRBV5-1 CASSLAGGSDNSPLHF TGCGCCAGCAGCTTGGCCGGGGGCTCGGATAATTCACCCCTCCACTTT
few TRBJ2-5 NA TRBV5-1 CASRLAPKEETQYF TGCGCCAGCAGGCTGGCCCCAAAGGAAGAGACCCAGTACTTC
NA TRBJ1-1 TRBD1 TRBV4-2 CASSSGQGVMNTEAFF TGTGCCAGCAGCTCGGGACAGGGGGTAATGAACACTGAAGCTTTCTTT
many TRBJ1-3 NA TRBV7-2 CASSLEPTSGNTIYF TGTGCCAGCAGCTTAGAGCCGACCTCTGGAAACACCATATATTTT
few TRBJ1-2 TRBD1 TRBV4-1 CASSPLLTGGYGYTF TGCGCCAGCAGCCCATTACTAACAGGGGGTTATGGCTACACCTTC
few TRBJ2-7 NA TRBV30 CAWSLPGLYEQYF TGTGCCTGGAGTTTGCCCGGGCTCTACGAGCAGTACTTC
few TRBJ1-4 NA TRBV18 CASSLNGGSNEKLFF TGTGCCAGCTCACTCAACGGGGGTTCAAATGAAAAACTGTTTTTT
few TRBJ1-2 TRBD1 TRBV27 CASSFDRVNYTF TGTGCCAGCAGCTTTGACAGGGTGAACTACACCTTC
NA TRBJ1-1 NA TRBV30 CAWSVSRGNTEAFF TGTGCCTGGAGTGTATCCAGGGGGAACACTGAAGCTTTCTTT
NA TRBJ1-4 NA TRBV12-3/TRBV12-4 CASSFSRGTNEKLFF TGTGCCAGCAGTTTTTCCCGGGGCACAAATGAAAAACTGTTTTTT